This T cell receptor beta chain was captured in a study of OX40 agonist ivuxolimab in advanced cancers. For the study at large: There were three patients with partial responses, one having hepatocellular carcinoma and two cutaneous melanoma.

The germline V and J ends were trimmed by 5 bases and 1 base, with 11 bases remaining between them. This CDR3 has 14 amino acids. The germline gives CDR1 SGHAT, CDR2 FQNNGV. Sequencing used immunoSEQ multiplex PCR; TCRdb keeps in-frame clones, though not all of them. This sample has fewer than 65,000 clones, with around 84% found just once. Notes on the study in general: There were also nonresponders showing low normalized T-cell clonal expansion. The study found that CD8+ T cells averaged more expanded clones than CD4+.

Remarks on this clone: Its matching antigen is unknown.

The origin of this receptor is an adult with an advanced solid tumor such as melanoma, head and neck, liver or kidney cancer. Sample: CD4+ or CD8+ T cells sorted from blood, taken in a trial of the OX40 agonist ivuxolimab. This rearrangement joins TRBV11-2 to TRBJ1-2; no clear D gene. The DNA of the CDR3 is TGTGCCAGCAGCCGTGAACAGAATAACTATGGCTACACCTTC. This codes for CASSREQNNYGYTF.